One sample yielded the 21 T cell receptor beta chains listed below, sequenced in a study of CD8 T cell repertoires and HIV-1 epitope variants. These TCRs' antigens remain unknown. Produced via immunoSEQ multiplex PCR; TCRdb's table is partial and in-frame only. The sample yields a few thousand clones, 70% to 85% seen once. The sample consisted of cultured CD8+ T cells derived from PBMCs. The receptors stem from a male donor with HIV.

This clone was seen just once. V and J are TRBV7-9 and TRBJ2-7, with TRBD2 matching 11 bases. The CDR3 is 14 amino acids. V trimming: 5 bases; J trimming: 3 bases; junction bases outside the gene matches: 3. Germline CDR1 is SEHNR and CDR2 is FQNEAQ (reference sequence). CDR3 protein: CASSPTSGIYEQYF. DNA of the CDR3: TGTGCCAGCAGCCCGACTAGCGGGATCTACGAGCAGTACTTC.

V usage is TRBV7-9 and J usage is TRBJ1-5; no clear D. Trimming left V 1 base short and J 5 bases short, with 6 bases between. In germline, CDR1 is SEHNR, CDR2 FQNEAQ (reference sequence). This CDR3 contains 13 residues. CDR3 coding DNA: TGTGCCAGCAGCTTAGGTACAGATCAGCCCCAGCATTTT. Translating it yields CASSLGTDQPQHF.

In DNA, the CDR3 is TGTGCCCCCAGATCTGTGTCTTTGGGCACTGAAGCTTTCTTT. This codes for CAPRSVSLGTEAFF. This chain joins TRBV6-5 and TRBJ1-1; D gene ambiguous. Germline lookup yields CDR1 MNHEY and CDR2 SVGAGI. Trimming pared 11 bases from V and 4 bases from J, leaving 20 bases between. The CDR3 covers 14 residues.

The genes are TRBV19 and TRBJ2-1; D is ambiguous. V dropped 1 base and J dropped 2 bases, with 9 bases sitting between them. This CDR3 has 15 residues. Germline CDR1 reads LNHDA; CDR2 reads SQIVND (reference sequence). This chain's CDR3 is CASSIGGRPYNEQFF. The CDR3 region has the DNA TGTGCCAGTAGTATAGGCGGCAGACCCTACAATGAGCAGTTCTTC.

The CDR3 region is CASSLAGTPYGYTF. The CDR3 region has the DNA TGTGCCAGCAGCTTAGCGGGGACACCCTATGGCTACACCTTC. The gene calls are TRBV7-2 and TRBJ1-2, with D perhaps matching TRBD1 (6 bases). CDR3 size: 14 residues. Germline CDR1 SGHTA, CDR2 FQGNSA. Trimming took 0 bases from V and 4 from J, leaving 9 bases between them.

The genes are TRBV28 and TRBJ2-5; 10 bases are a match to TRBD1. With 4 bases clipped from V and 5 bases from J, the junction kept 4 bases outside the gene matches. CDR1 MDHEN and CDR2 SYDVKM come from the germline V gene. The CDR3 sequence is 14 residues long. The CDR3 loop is CASSSDRGEETQYF. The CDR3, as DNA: TGTGCCAGCAGTTCGGACAGGGGGGAGGAGACCCAGTACTTC.

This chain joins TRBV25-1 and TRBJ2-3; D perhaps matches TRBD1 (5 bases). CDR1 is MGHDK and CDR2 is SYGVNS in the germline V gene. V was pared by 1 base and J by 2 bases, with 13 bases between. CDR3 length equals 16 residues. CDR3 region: CASSEWGRASTDTQYF. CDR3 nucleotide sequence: TGTGCCAGCAGTGAATGGGGCAGGGCTTCCACAGATACGCAGTATTTT.

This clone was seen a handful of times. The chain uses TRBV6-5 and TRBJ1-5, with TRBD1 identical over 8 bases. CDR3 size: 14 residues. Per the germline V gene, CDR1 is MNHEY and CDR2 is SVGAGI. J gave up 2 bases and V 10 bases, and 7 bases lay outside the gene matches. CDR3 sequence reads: CATSGGVRNQPQHF. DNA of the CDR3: TGTGCCACATCAGGGGGCGTTCGCAATCAGCCCCAGCATTTT.

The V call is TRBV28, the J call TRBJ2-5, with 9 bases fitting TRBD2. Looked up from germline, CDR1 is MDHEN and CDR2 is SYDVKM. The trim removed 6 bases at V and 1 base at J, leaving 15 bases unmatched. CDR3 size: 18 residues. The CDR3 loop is CASSKPNLVAGAQETQYF. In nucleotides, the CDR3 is TGTGCCAGCAGCAAACCTAATCTCGTAGCGGGGGCCCAAGAGACCCAGTACTTC. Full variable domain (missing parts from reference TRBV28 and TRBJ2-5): DVKVTQSSRYLVKRTGEKVFLECVQDMDHENMFWYRQDPGLGLRLIYFSYDVKMKEKGDIPEGYSVSREKKERFSLILESASTNQTSMYLCASSKPNLVAGAQETQYFGPGTRLLVL.

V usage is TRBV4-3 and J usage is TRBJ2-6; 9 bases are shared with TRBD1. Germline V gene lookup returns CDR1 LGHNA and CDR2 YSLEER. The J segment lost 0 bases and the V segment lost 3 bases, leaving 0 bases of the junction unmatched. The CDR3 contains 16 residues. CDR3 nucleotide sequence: TGCGCCAGCAGCCAGACAGGGGGCTCTGGGGCCAACGTCCTGACTTTC. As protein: CASSQTGGSGANVLTF.

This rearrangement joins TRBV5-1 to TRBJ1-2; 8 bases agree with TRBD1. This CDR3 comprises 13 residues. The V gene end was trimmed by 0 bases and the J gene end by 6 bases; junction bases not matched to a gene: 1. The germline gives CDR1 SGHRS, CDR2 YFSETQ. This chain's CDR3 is CASSLATGDGYTF. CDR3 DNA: TGCGCCAGCAGCTTGGCGACAGGGGATGGCTACACCTTC. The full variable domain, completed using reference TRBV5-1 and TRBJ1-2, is KAGVTQTPRYLIKTRGQQVTLSCSPISGHRSVSWYQQTPGQGLQFLFEYFSETQRNKGNFPGRFSGRQFSNSRSEMNVSTLELGDSALYLCASSLATGDGYTFGSGTRLTVV.

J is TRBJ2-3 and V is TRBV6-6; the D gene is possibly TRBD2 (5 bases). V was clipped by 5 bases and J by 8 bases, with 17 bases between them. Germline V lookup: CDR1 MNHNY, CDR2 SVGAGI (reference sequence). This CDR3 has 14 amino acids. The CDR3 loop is CASSPGLRDGTQYF. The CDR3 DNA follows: TGTGCCAGCAGTCCTGGACTGAGAGACGGTACGCAGTATTTT.

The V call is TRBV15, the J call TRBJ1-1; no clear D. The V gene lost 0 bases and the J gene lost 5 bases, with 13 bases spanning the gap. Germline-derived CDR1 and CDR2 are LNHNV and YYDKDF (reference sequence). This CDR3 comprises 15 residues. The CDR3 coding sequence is TGTGCCACCAGCAGAGACCGAGGGTGGTGGACTGAAGCTTTCTTT. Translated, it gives CATSRDRGWWTEAFF.

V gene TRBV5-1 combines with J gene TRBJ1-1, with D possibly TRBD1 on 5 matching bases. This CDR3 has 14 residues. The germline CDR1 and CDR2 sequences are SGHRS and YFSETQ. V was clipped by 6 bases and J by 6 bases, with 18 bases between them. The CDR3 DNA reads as TGCGCCAGCAATGTTTGGAGGAGGGACCCTGAAGCTTTCTTT. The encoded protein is CASNVWRRDPEAFF. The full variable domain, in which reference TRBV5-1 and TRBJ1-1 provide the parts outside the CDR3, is KAGVTQTPRYLIKTRGQQVTLSCSPISGHRSVSWYQQTPGQGLQFLFEYFSETQRNKGNFPGRFSGRQFSNSRSEMNVSTLELGDSALYLCASNVWRRDPEAFFGQGTRLTVV.

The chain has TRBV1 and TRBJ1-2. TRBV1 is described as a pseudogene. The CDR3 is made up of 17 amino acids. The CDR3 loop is CTSSQEGPGREGYGYTF. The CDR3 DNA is TGCACCAGCAGCCAAGAGGGGCCGGGGCGGGAAGGCTATGGCTACACCTTC.

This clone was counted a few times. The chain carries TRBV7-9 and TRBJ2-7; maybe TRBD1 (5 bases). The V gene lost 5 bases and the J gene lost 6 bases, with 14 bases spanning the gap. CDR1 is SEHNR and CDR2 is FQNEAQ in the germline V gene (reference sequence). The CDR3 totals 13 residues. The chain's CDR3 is CASSPRASPEQYF. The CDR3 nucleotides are TGTGCCAGCAGCCCCAGGGCGTCCCCCGAGCAGTACTTC.

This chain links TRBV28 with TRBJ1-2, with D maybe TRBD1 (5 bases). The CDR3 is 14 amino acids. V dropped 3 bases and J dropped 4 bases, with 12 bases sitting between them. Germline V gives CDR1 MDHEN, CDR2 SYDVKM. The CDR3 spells CASSFGGNSYGYTF. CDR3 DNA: TGTGCCAGCAGTTTCGGGGGAAACTCCTATGGCTACACCTTC.

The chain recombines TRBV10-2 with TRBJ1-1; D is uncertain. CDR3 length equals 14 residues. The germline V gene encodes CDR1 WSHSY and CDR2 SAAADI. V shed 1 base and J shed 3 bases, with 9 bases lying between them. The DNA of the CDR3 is TGCGCCAGCAGTGAGTTGGAACTTTACACTGAAGCTTTCTTT. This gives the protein CASSELELYTEAFF.

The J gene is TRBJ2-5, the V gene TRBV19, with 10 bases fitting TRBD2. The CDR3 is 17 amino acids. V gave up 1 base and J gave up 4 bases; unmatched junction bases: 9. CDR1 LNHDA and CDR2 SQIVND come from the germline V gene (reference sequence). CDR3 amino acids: CASSIGESGGAGETQYF. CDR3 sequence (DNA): TGTGCCAGTAGTATAGGAGAGAGCGGGGGGGCCGGAGAGACCCAGTACTTC.

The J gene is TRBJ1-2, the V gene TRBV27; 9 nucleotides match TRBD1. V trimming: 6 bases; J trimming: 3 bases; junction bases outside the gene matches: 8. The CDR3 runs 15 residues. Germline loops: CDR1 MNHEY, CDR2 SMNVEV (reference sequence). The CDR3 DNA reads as TGTGCCAGCAGGAGTGGACAGGGGCGTGACTATGGCTACACCTTC. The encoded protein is CASRSGQGRDYGYTF.

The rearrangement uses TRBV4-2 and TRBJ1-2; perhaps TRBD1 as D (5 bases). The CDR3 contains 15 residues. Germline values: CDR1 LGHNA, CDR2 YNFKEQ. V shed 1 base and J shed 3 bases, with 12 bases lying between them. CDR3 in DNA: TGTGCCAGCAGCCAAGGCTGGGCGGGGGACTATGGCTACACCTTC. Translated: CASSQGWAGDYGYTF.